Listed below are T cell receptor beta chains from one sample, sequenced in a study of blood T cell repertoires in COVID-19. Measured with immunoSEQ multiplex PCR; TCRdb has only the in-frame clones, and not every one. The sample comprises under 150,000 clones, 65% to 90% of which are singletons, and 2.3% rests with the top ten. Source material: PBMCs or T cells enriched from blood (not recorded which). These receptors all come from a woman between 45 and 60 years old who had recovered from COVID-19. CDR3s include the opening cysteine and the closing phenylalanine or tryptophan. A D gene is named only where the DNA matches it firmly. Part of the rows lack a size; the others show once, few, many or a class for expanded clones.

D gene: NA; V gene: TRBV4-1; J gene: TRBJ1-1; clone size: NA; CDR3 protein: CASSQAYTEAFF; CDR3 DNA: TGCGCCAGCAGCCAAGCTTACACTGAAGCTTTCTTT
D gene: NA; V gene: TRBV19; J gene: TRBJ2-5; clone size: NA; CDR3 protein: CASSRDRRETQYF; CDR3 DNA: TGTGCCAGTAGCCGAGACAGGAGGGAGACCCAGTACTTC
D gene: TRBD1; V gene: TRBV19; J gene: TRBJ2-7; clone size: NA; CDR3 protein: CASSIGWDRSVYEQYF; CDR3 DNA: TGTGCCAGTAGTATAGGATGGGACAGGTCGGTCTACGAGCAGTACTTC
D gene: NA; V gene: TRBV6-2/TRBV6-3; J gene: TRBJ1-5; clone size: once; CDR3 protein: CASSPSGGRADQPQHF; CDR3 DNA: TGTGCCAGCAGCCCTTCCGGGGGGCGCGCGGATCAGCCCCAGCATTTT
D gene: NA; V gene: TRBV19; J gene: TRBJ2-2; clone size: NA; CDR3 protein: CASSIISTGELFF; CDR3 DNA: TGTGCCAGTAGTATTATCAGCACCGGGGAGCTGTTTTTT
D gene: TRBD1; V gene: TRBV10-3; J gene: TRBJ1-5; clone size: NA; CDR3 protein: CAISPDRDQPQHF; CDR3 DNA: TGTGCCATCAGTCCTGACAGGGATCAGCCCCAGCATTTT
D gene: NA; V gene: TRBV5-6; J gene: TRBJ2-5; clone size: NA; CDR3 protein: CASRFGETQYF; CDR3 DNA: TGTGCCAGCAGATTTGGCGAGACCCAGTACTTC
D gene: NA; V gene: TRBV6-5; J gene: TRBJ2-7; clone size: NA; CDR3 protein: CASSSTGTYEQYF; CDR3 DNA: TGTGCCAGCAGTTCGACCGGGACATACGAGCAGTACTTC
D gene: NA; V gene: TRBV27; J gene: TRBJ2-2; clone size: few; CDR3 protein: CASSFWTRGELFF; CDR3 DNA: TGTGCCAGCAGTTTTTGGACACGCGGGGAGCTGTTTTTT
D gene: TRBD1; V gene: TRBV5-6; J gene: TRBJ2-7; clone size: NA; CDR3 protein: CASSSNFLTGLSYEQYF; CDR3 DNA: TGTGCCAGCAGCTCCAACTTCCTGACAGGGCTCTCCTACGAGCAGTACTTC
D gene: NA; V gene: TRBV10-2; J gene: TRBJ1-1; clone size: NA; CDR3 protein: CASSDRDTLNTEAFF; CDR3 DNA: TGCGCCAGCAGTGACCGGGACACCTTGAACACTGAAGCTTTCTTT
D gene: NA; V gene: TRBV27; J gene: TRBJ2-5; clone size: NA; CDR3 protein: CASSFGNKRTQYF; CDR3 DNA: TGTGCCAGCAGTTTCGGTAATAAGAGGACCCAGTACTTC
D gene: NA; V gene: TRBV15; J gene: TRBJ2-1; clone size: NA; CDR3 protein: CATSWTTLTREDEQFF; CDR3 DNA: TGTGCCACCAGCTGGACTACACTTACTAGGGAGGATGAGCAGTTCTTC
D gene: NA; V gene: TRBV5-4; J gene: TRBJ2-3; clone size: NA; CDR3 protein: CASSRSEGFRLTDTQYF; CDR3 DNA: TGTGCCAGCAGCCGATCTGAAGGTTTCCGACTCACAGATACGCAGTATTTT
D gene: NA; V gene: TRBV14; J gene: TRBJ1-4; clone size: NA; CDR3 protein: CASSQGHPQLTTNEKLFF; CDR3 DNA: TGTGCCAGCAGCCAGGGACACCCGCAATTAACAACTAATGAAAAACTGTTTTTT
D gene: TRBD1; V gene: TRBV11-2; J gene: TRBJ2-1; clone size: NA; CDR3 protein: CASSAEGDRSTEQFF; CDR3 DNA: TGTGCCAGCAGCGCGGAGGGGGACAGGTCTACTGAGCAGTTCTTC
D gene: NA; V gene: TRBV5-4; J gene: TRBJ1-5; clone size: NA; CDR3 protein: CASSLATEPSAQHF; CDR3 DNA: TGTGCCAGCAGCTTGGCTACAGAACCTTCGGCCCAGCATTTT
D gene: NA; V gene: TRBV10-2; J gene: TRBJ1-6; clone size: NA; CDR3 protein: CASSEPGYNSPLHF; CDR3 DNA: TGCGCCAGCAGTGAGCCAGGATATAATTCACCCCTCCACTTT
D gene: TRBD2; V gene: TRBV7-3; J gene: TRBJ2-3; clone size: NA; CDR3 protein: CASSTGLAGGTDTQYF; CDR3 DNA: TGTGCCAGCAGCACCGGACTAGCGGGGGGCACAGATACGCAGTATTTT
D gene: TRBD1; V gene: TRBV7-9; J gene: TRBJ1-5; clone size: few; CDR3 protein: CASSPGTEPYQPQHF; CDR3 DNA: TGTGCCAGCAGCCCCGGGACAGAACCGTATCAGCCCCAGCATTTT
D gene: TRBD1; V gene: TRBV10-3; J gene: TRBJ2-3; clone size: NA; CDR3 protein: CAIRQGQGGLGSTDTQYF; CDR3 DNA: TGTGCCATCAGGCAAGGACAGGGGGGATTAGGAAGCACAGATACGCAGTATTTT
D gene: NA; V gene: TRBV21-1; J gene: TRBJ1-1; clone size: NA; CDR3 protein: CASSKSWGQGTEAFF; CDR3 DNA: NA
D gene: NA; V gene: TRBV6-2/TRBV6-3; J gene: TRBJ2-2; clone size: NA; CDR3 protein: CASSYPTEDTGELFF; CDR3 DNA: TGTGCCAGCAGTTACCCGACAGAAGACACCGGGGAGCTGTTTTTT
D gene: NA; V gene: TRBV21-1; J gene: TRBJ2-5; clone size: NA; CDR3 protein: CASSARQGAGETQYF; CDR3 DNA: TGTGCCAGCAGCGCGCGACAGGGGGCAGGGGAGACCCAGTACTTC
D gene: NA; V gene: TRBV6-5; J gene: TRBJ2-5; clone size: NA; CDR3 protein: CASGLFGGQETQYF; CDR3 DNA: TGTGCCAGCGGCCTATTTGGCGGCCAAGAGACCCAGTACTTC
D gene: TRBD2; V gene: TRBV5-1; J gene: TRBJ2-5; clone size: NA; CDR3 protein: CASSFGTKKVQETQYF; CDR3 DNA: TGCGCCAGCAGCTTTGGGACTAAGAAAGTCCAAGAGACCCAGTACTTC
D gene: TRBD1; V gene: TRBV6-5; J gene: TRBJ1-2; clone size: once; CDR3 protein: CASGPGGDFGYTF; CDR3 DNA: TGTGCCAGCGGTCCAGGGGGCGATTTTGGCTACACCTTC
D gene: TRBD1; V gene: TRBV9; J gene: TRBJ1-4; clone size: NA; CDR3 protein: CASSVGRQGRWGEKLFF; CDR3 DNA: TGTGCCAGCAGCGTAGGCCGACAGGGCCGGTGGGGTGAAAAACTGTTTTTT
D gene: NA; V gene: TRBV3-1/TRBV3-2; J gene: TRBJ2-7; clone size: NA; CDR3 protein: CASSQRARGSYEQYF; CDR3 DNA: TGTGCCAGCAGCCAACGTGCCAGGGGCTCCTACGAGCAGTACTTC
D gene: NA; V gene: TRBV3-1/TRBV3-2; J gene: TRBJ2-3; clone size: NA; CDR3 protein: CASSLLQDTQYF; CDR3 DNA: TGTGCCAGCAGCCTTTTGCAGGATACGCAGTATTTT
D gene: TRBD1; V gene: TRBV7-9; J gene: TRBJ2-5; clone size: NA; CDR3 protein: CASSRRPKQGAETQYF; CDR3 DNA: TGTGCCAGCAGCCGACGCCCTAAACAGGGGGCGGAGACCCAGTACTTC
D gene: NA; V gene: TRBV10-1; J gene: TRBJ2-7; clone size: few; CDR3 protein: CASSEQPSYEQYF; CDR3 DNA: TGCGCCAGCAGTGAACAGCCCTCCTACGAGCAGTACTTC
D gene: NA; V gene: TRBV3-1/TRBV3-2; J gene: TRBJ2-2; clone size: few; CDR3 protein: CASSQEEVGTGELFF; CDR3 DNA: TGTGCCAGCAGCCAAGAAGAGGTGGGCACCGGGGAGCTGTTTTTT
D gene: TRBD2; V gene: TRBV7-2; J gene: TRBJ2-1; clone size: NA; CDR3 protein: CASSLVHFIAGGVYNEQFF; CDR3 DNA: TGTGCCAGCAGCTTAGTTCATTTTATAGCGGGGGGGGTCTACAATGAGCAGTTCTTC
D gene: TRBD1; V gene: TRBV27; J gene: TRBJ1-4; clone size: NA; CDR3 protein: CASRHSRGLANEKLFF; CDR3 DNA: TGTGCCAGCAGACACTCCAGGGGGCTAGCTAATGAAAAACTGTTTTTT
D gene: NA; V gene: TRBV27; J gene: TRBJ2-7; clone size: once; CDR3 protein: CASSLGQGGPYEQYF; CDR3 DNA: TGTGCCAGCAGTTTAGGGCAGGGAGGTCCCTACGAGCAGTACTTC
D gene: NA; V gene: TRBV11-3; J gene: TRBJ2-7; clone size: NA; CDR3 protein: CASSSLAGYEQYF; CDR3 DNA: TGTGCCAGCAGCTCCCTCGCCGGTTACGAGCAGTACTTC
D gene: TRBD1; V gene: TRBV19; J gene: TRBJ2-5; clone size: NA; CDR3 protein: CASRSAGGRWETQYF; CDR3 DNA: TGTGCCAGTAGGAGCGCAGGGGGCCGCTGGGAGACCCAGTACTTC
D gene: TRBD2; V gene: TRBV7-8; J gene: TRBJ2-3; clone size: NA; CDR3 protein: CASSPPGLAVSF; CDR3 DNA: TGTGCCAGCAGCCCCCCGGGACTAGCTGTCTCTTTT
D gene: NA; V gene: TRBV6-5; J gene: TRBJ1-2; clone size: NA; CDR3 protein: CASSSDYGYTF; CDR3 DNA: TGTGCCAGCAGTTCAGACTATGGCTACACCTTC
D gene: TRBD1; V gene: TRBV6-5; J gene: TRBJ2-3; clone size: NA; CDR3 protein: CASSLSRGFTDTQYF; CDR3 DNA: TGTGCCAGCAGTTTAAGCAGGGGGTTCACAGATACGCAGTATTTT
D gene: NA; V gene: TRBV3-1/TRBV3-2; J gene: TRBJ2-1; clone size: NA; CDR3 protein: CASSQGRAGEQFF; CDR3 DNA: TGTGCCAGCAGCCAGGGCAGGGCCGGTGAGCAGTTCTTC
D gene: NA; V gene: TRBV7-9; J gene: TRBJ1-1; clone size: NA; CDR3 protein: CASSLWEEAFF; CDR3 DNA: TGTGCCAGCAGCTTATGGGAGGAAGCTTTCTTT
D gene: NA; V gene: TRBV7-9; J gene: TRBJ2-1; clone size: NA; CDR3 protein: CASSLSREGVQFF; CDR3 DNA: TGTGCCAGCAGCTTATCCAGGGAGGGGGTGCAGTTCTTC
D gene: NA; V gene: TRBV5-1; J gene: TRBJ2-7; clone size: NA; CDR3 protein: CASSFTGSYEQYF; CDR3 DNA: TGCGCCAGCAGCTTCACGGGCTCCTACGAGCAGTACTTC
D gene: NA; V gene: TRBV7-9; J gene: TRBJ1-1; clone size: NA; CDR3 protein: CASSFPTNTEAFF; CDR3 DNA: TGTGCCAGCAGCTTCCCGACTAACACTGAAGCTTTCTTT
D gene: TRBD1; V gene: TRBV30; J gene: TRBJ2-7; clone size: once; CDR3 protein: CAWSRGQGVEEQYF; CDR3 DNA: TGTGCCTGGAGTAGGGGACAGGGGGTGGAAGAGCAGTACTTC
D gene: TRBD1; V gene: TRBV10-3; J gene: TRBJ1-1; clone size: NA; CDR3 protein: CAIREQGSRGAFF; CDR3 DNA: TGTGCCATCAGGGAACAGGGGAGCAGAGGAGCTTTCTTT